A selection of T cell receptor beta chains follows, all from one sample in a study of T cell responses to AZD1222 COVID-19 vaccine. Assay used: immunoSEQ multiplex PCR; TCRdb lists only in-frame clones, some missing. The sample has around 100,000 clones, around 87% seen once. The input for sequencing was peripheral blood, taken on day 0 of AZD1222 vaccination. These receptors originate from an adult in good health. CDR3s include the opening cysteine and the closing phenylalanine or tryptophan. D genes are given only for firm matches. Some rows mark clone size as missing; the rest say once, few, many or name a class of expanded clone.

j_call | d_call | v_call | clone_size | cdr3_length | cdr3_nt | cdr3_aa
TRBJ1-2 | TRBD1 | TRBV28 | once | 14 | TGTGCCAGCAGGAGGACAGGGTCATACTATGGCTACACCTTC | CASRRTGSYYGYTF
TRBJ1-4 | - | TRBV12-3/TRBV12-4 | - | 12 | TGTGCCAGCAGTCTTATTAATGAAAAACTGTTTTTT | CASSLINEKLFF
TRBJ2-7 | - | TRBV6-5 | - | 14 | TGTGCCAGCAGGATCGGAAGGGCGGCAGTCGAGCAGTACTTC | CASRIGRAAVEQYF
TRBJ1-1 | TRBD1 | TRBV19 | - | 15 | TGTGCCAGTAGTTCAGGGGGCGCAAAGAACACTGAAGCTTTCTTT | CASSSGGAKNTEAFF
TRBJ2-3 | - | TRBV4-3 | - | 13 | TGCGCCAGCAGCCAAGGACTTACAGATACGCAGTATTTT | CASSQGLTDTQYF
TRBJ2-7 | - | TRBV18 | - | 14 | TGTGCCAGCTCACCATTGCAGGGAGCGGGCGAGCAGTACTTC | CASSPLQGAGEQYF
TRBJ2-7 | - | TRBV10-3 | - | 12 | TGTGCCATCAGTTTGGCCTCCTACGAGCAGTACTTC | CAISLASYEQYF
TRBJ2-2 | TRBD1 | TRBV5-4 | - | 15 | TGTGCCAGCAGCACACCGGGACAGCCCACCGGGGAGCTGTTTTTT | CASSTPGQPTGELFF
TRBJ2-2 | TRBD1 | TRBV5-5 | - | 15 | TGTGCCAGCAGCTTGGTGGGACAGGGTATTGCGGAGCTGTTTTTT | CASSLVGQGIAELFF
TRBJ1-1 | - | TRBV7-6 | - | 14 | TGTGCCAGCAGCTTAGCTAGGGGTGACACTGAAGCTTTCTTT | CASSLARGDTEAFF
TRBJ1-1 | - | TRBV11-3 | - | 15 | TGTGCCAGCAGCTTAGGAGCGGGGGGGAACACTGAAGCTTTCTTT | CASSLGAGGNTEAFF
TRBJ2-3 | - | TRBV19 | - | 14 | TGTGCCAGTAGTATTTCACCGTTCACAGATACGCAGTATTTT | CASSISPFTDTQYF
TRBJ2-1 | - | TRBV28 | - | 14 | TGTGCCAGCAGTATGCCACAGGATTCGAGTGAGCAGTTCTTC | CASSMPQDSSEQFF
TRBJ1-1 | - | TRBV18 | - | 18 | TGTGCCAGCTCACCACCGTCCCTCGCAGGGGCGGTGAACACTGAAGCTTTCTTT | CASSPPSLAGAVNTEAFF
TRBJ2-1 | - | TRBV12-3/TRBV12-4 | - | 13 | TGTGCCAGCACCTATCGGAGGGAGAATGAGCAGTTCTTC | CASTYRRENEQFF
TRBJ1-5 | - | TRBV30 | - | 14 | TGTGCCTGGGCGGGACACCGGAACAATCAGCCCCAGCATTTT | CAWAGHRNNQPQHF
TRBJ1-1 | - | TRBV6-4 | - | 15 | TGTGCCAGCAGCCCCGGGGGGGGAGTGGGGACTGAAGCTTTCTTT | CASSPGGGVGTEAFF
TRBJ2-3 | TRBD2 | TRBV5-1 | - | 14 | TGCGCCAGCAGCGCTACTCCGGGACTAGACACGCAGTATTTT | CASSATPGLDTQYF
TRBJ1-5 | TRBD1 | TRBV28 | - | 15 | TGTGCCAGCCTCACAGGGGCGAAAGGCAATCAGCCCCAGCATTTT | CASLTGAKGNQPQHF
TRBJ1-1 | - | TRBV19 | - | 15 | TGTGCCAGTAGTATGGGGCGAGCCTCGAACACTGAAGCTTTCTTT | CASSMGRASNTEAFF
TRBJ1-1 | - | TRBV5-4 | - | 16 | TGTGCCAGCAGCTTCGGGGATCTGGCGGTGAACACTGAAGCTTTCTTT | CASSFGDLAVNTEAFF
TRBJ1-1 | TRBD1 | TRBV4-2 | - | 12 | TGTGCCAGCAGCCGGGACAGAAGTGGAGCTTTCTTT | CASSRDRSGAFF
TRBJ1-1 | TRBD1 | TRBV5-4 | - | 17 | TGTGCCAGCAGATCGGACAGGGGGCGTAATCGGGGCACTGAAGCTTTCTTT | CASRSDRGRNRGTEAFF
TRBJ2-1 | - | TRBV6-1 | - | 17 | TGTGCCAGCAGTGGGACCGATGGCGGGGGCCTTGGGCATGAGCAGTTCTTC | CASSGTDGGGLGHEQFF
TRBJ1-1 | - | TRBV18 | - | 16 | TGTGCCAGCTCACCCTCTGTTACGGGGATGAACACTGAAGCTTTCTTT | CASSPSVTGMNTEAFF
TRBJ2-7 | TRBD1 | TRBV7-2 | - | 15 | TGTGCCAGCAGCTTAGTACAGGGGGTCAACTACGAGCAGTACTTC | CASSLVQGVNYEQYF
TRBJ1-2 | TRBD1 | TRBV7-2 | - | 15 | TGTGCCAGCAGCTTAGCCGGGACAGGCCTCTATGGCTACACCTTC | CASSLAGTGLYGYTF
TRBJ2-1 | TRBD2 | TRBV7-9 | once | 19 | TGTGCCAGCAGCCCTAATATCGGCGGGGGTCTCACCTCCTACAATGAGCAGTTCTTC | CASSPNIGGGLTSYNEQFF
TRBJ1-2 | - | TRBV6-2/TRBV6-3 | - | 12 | TGTGCCAGCAGCAGCGACAGCTATGGCTACACCTTC | CASSSDSYGYTF
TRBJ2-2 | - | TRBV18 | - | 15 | TGTGCCAGCTCACCAGGCTCCGGAAACACCGGGGAGCTGTTTTTT | CASSPGSGNTGELFF
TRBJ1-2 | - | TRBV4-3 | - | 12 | TGCGCCAGCAGCCAAGATGGGCGGAGGGGCACCTTC | CASSQDGRRGTF
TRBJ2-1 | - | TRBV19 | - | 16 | TGTGCCAGTAAAGGTGGGCCGAGAACGCCGTACAATGAGCAGTTCTTC | CASKGGPRTPYNEQFF
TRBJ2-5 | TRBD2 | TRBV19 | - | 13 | TGTGCCAGTAATAGCGGGGGCCAAGAGACCCAGTACTTC | CASNSGGQETQYF
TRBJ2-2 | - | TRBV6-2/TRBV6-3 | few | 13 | TGTGCCAGCAGTTACTCCCCAGACAGGGAGCTGTTTTTT | CASSYSPDRELFF
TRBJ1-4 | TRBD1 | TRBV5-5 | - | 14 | TGTGCCAGCAGCCGGGGACAGCCCAATGAAAAACTGTTTTTT | CASSRGQPNEKLFF
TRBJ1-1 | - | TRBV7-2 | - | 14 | TGTGCCAGCAGCTTAGCCGGGGGGAACACTGAAGCTTTCTTT | CASSLAGGNTEAFF
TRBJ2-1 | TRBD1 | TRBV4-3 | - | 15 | TGCGCCAGCAGCCAAGGACAGGGCCCCTACAATGAGCAGTTCTTC | CASSQGQGPYNEQFF
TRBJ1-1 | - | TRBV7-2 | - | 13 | TGTGCCAGCAGCTTCGGGGGGAACACTGAAGCTTTCTTT | CASSFGGNTEAFF
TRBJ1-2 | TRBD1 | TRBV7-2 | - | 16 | TGTGCCAGCAGCCCCTCCTTCGCGGGACAGAGCTATGGCTACACCTTC | CASSPSFAGQSYGYTF
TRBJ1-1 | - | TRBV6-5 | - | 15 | TGTGCCAGCAGAAAGCAGGCCGGGGGGAACACTGAAGCTTTCTTT | CASRKQAGGNTEAFF
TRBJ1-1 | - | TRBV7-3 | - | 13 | TGTGCCAGCAGCTCGGGAGGTACCACTGAAGCTTTCTTT | CASSSGGTTEAFF
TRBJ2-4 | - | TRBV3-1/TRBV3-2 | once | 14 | TGTGCCAGCAGCCCCCGGGTAGGAAGGAACATTCAGTACTTC | CASSPRVGRNIQYF
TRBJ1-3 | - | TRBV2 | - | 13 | TGTGCCAGCACCTCGGGCCCACGGGACACCATATATTTT | CASTSGPRDTIYF
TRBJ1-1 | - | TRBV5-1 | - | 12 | TGCGCCAGCAGGGCGGGGAACACTGAAGCTTTCTTT | CASRAGNTEAFF
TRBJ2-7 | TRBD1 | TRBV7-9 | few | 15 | TGTGCCAGCAGCTCCCGGGACAGAGCCTCCTACGAGCAGTACTTC | CASSSRDRASYEQYF
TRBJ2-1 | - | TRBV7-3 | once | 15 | TGTGCCAGCAGCTTAACACCGGGAGCCTACAATGAGCAGTTCTTC | CASSLTPGAYNEQFF